Below, 20 T cell receptor beta chains from the same sample are listed, as sequenced in a study of CD8 T cells in ankylosing spondylitis. No antigens are known for them. TCRdb re-called the 5' RACE reads through MiXCR, storing one row per CDR3 protein. The table includes about 510,000 distinct CDR3 sequences, about 5.2% detected once. Study-wide results and limits: For ankylosing spondylitis blood, a TCR beta motif of 7 to 9 highly homologous variants appeared characteristic.

The sample comprised blood, either unsorted or a sorted T cell fraction (not recorded which). These receptor sequences come from a male donor with ankylosing spondylitis.

This clonotype has more than one count but fewer than ten. This chain links TRBV19 with TRBJ2-6; D call uncertain. This CDR3 region has 16 residues. CDR1 is LNHDA and CDR2 is SQIVND in the germline V gene (reference sequence). V lost 5 bases to trimming and J lost 0 bases, with 11 bases between them. This CDR3 is CASSRTPSSGANVLTF. CDR3 DNA: TGTGCCAGTAGTCGGACCCCCTCCTCTGGGGCCAACGTCCTGACTTTC. The whole variable domain, filled in from reference TRBV19 and TRBJ2-6, reads DGGITQSPKYLFRKEGQNVTLSCEQNLNHDAMYWYRQDPGQGLRLIYYSQIVNDFQKGDIAEGYSVSREKKESFPLTVTSAQKNPTAFYLCASSRTPSSGANVLTFGAGSRLTVL.

This clonotype was found many times. V usage is TRBV5-1 and J usage is TRBJ2-1, with D possibly being TRBD2 (5 bases). CDR1 is SGHRS, CDR2 YFSETQ, per germline. V was clipped by 0 bases and J by 8 bases, with 21 bases between them. The CDR3 length is 17 residues. CDR3 nucleotide sequence: TGCGCCAGCAGCTTGGAAGGCCCGCTAGCTGGGATGGATGAGCAGTTCTTC. Amino acid sequence: CASSLEGPLAGMDEQFF.

This clonotype was detected ten times or more. V and J are TRBV6-2 or TRBV6-3 and TRBJ1-1; TRBD1 matches at 11 bases. CDR3 length equals 16 residues. The V segment lost 6 bases and the J segment 3 bases; nucleotides outside the gene matches: 9. In germline, CDR1 is MNHEY, CDR2 SVGEGT. CDR3 nucleotide sequence: TGTGCCAGCAGCTTCACCTCGGGACAGGGGGACACTGAAGCTTTCTTT. Protein product: CASSFTSGQGDTEAFF.

Many counts were recorded for this clonotype. The chain uses TRBV27 and TRBJ2-1; 9 bases agree with TRBD1. CDR3 length: 15 amino acids. The V segment lost 4 bases and the J segment 10 bases; nucleotides outside the gene matches: 11. Germline CDR1 is MNHEY and CDR2 is SMNVEV (reference sequence). The DNA for the CDR3 is TGTGCCAGCAGTTCCCCTCTTACAGGGGGCGACGAGCAGTTCTTC. Translating it yields CASSSPLTGGDEQFF.

This clonotype was detected a few times. V and J are TRBV20-1 and TRBJ2-5; a possible D gene is TRBD2 (6 bases). V shed 6 bases and J shed 3 bases, with 23 bases lying between them. The germline gives CDR1 DFQATT, CDR2 SNEGSKA (reference sequence). This CDR3 spans 16 amino acids. The CDR3 loop is CSAPPGGAQVEETQYF. Here the CDR3 DNA reads TGCAGTGCCCCCCCAGGAGGGGCGCAGGTTGAAGAGACCCAGTACTTC.

This clonotype was counted many times. The chain is built from TRBV7-9 and TRBJ2-7; 7 bases agree with TRBD1. Germline V gene data show CDR1 as SEHNR and CDR2 as FQNEAQ (reference sequence). CDR3 length equals 15 residues. V was clipped by 5 bases and J by 4 bases; unmatched bases: 11. CDR3 in DNA: TGTGCCAGCAGCCCAACATCCGGCAGGGGGTACGAGCAGTACTTC. As protein: CASSPTSGRGYEQYF.

At least ten counts were recorded for this clonotype. The chain employs TRBV27 and TRBJ2-2; D unclear. The germline V and J ends were trimmed by 4 bases and 5 bases, with 8 bases remaining between them. CDR3 size: 13 residues. CDR1 and CDR2 from the germline V gene are MNHEY and SMNVEV (reference sequence). The CDR3 loop is CASSSSTTGELFF. CDR3 nucleotide sequence: TGTGCCAGCAGTTCCTCTACTACCGGGGAGCTGTTTTTT.

This clonotype was picked up many times. This sequence joins TRBV27 and TRBJ2-7, with D perhaps TRBD1 or TRBD2 (7 bases each). Trimming stripped 5 bases from V and 4 bases from J, with 21 bases between. The CDR3 covers 16 residues. Germline V gives CDR1 MNHEY, CDR2 SMNVEV (reference sequence). The CDR3 DNA follows: TGTGCCAGCAGTCCCCTCCAGGGGGGGGGCGCGTACGAGCAGTACTTC. It yields the protein CASSPLQGGGAYEQYF.

Ten or more counts support this clonotype. The DNA of the CDR3 is TGTGCCAGCAGCCCTACGGCGGGGTTTTACACAGATACGCAGTATTTT. Its translation: CASSPTAGFYTDTQYF. The chain combines TRBV7-3 with TRBJ2-3; D perhaps matches TRBD2 (6 bases). CDR1 is SGHTA, CDR2 FQGTGA, per germline. This CDR3 has 16 residues. Trimming pared 5 bases from V and 2 bases from J, leaving 17 bases between.

The sample holds a few counts of this clonotype. The chain combines TRBV10-3 with TRBJ1-3; D remains ambiguous. Germline CDR1 and CDR2: ENHRY and SYGVKD. The CDR3 has 15 residues. The germline V and J ends were trimmed by 8 bases and 2 bases, with 16 bases remaining between them. DNA for the CDR3: TGTGCCATCGCTGCCATTTCCGGGGCTGGAAACACCATATATTTT. Translated: CAIAAISGAGNTIYF.

This clonotype was recorded many times. The V call is TRBV12-3 or TRBV12-4, the J call TRBJ1-1; no reliable D call. The V end was cut by 2 bases, the J end by 6 bases, with 7 bases between. The CDR3 spans 12 residues. The CDR3 sequence is CASSLMQSEAFF. In nucleotides, the CDR3 is TGTGCCAGCAGTTTAATGCAGTCTGAAGCTTTCTTT.

This clonotype has just a few counts. The chain carries TRBV27 and TRBJ2-7; D is uncertain. Germline CDR1 MNHEY, CDR2 SMNVEV (reference sequence). With 4 bases removed from V and 0 bases from J, the gap between germline ends came to 25 bases. The CDR3 totals 19 residues. The CDR3 loop is CASSSPGNPTLSSSYEQYF. DNA of the CDR3: TGTGCCAGCAGTTCCCCCGGAAACCCCACCTTGTCCAGCTCCTACGAGCAGTACTTC.

There are many counts of this clonotype. The chain is built from TRBV20-1 and TRBJ1-1; 7 positions agree with TRBD1. The trim removed 7 bases at V and 14 bases at J, leaving 19 bases unmatched. Germline loops: CDR1 DFQATT, CDR2 SNEGSKA (reference sequence). This CDR3 has 13 residues. The CDR3 is CSVHLPGQFDNFF. DNA of the CDR3: TGCAGTGTCCACCTACCGGGACAGTTCGATAACTTCTTT.

A remark on this clonotype: One base away lies a much larger clone, so this may be a sequencing read error. The rearrangement joins TRBV7-9 to TRBJ1-1, with 9 bases identical to TRBD1. V shed 5 bases and J 5 bases; nucleotides not matched to a gene: 6. CDR3 size: 14 residues. Germline V gives CDR1 SEHNR, CDR2 FQNEAQ (reference sequence). The CDR3 DNA follows: TGTGCCAGCAGCCCACAGGGGGCGGTTACTGAAGCTTTCTTT. Translating gives CASSPQGAVTEAFF.

The V gene is TRBV6-5, the J gene TRBJ1-6; perhaps TRBD1 as D (5 bases). V was shortened by 0 bases and J by 0 bases, with 9 bases between the two germline ends. There are 17 residues in the CDR3. Germline V gene data show CDR1 as MNHEY and CDR2 as SVGAGI. The CDR3 coding sequence is TGTGCCAGCAGTTACTCGAGAACAGGCTCCTATAATTCACCCCTCCACTTT. This codes for CASSYSRTGSYNSPLHF.

This clonotype was recorded many times. The chain uses TRBV6-5 and TRBJ2-7; maybe TRBD2 (6 bases). The CDR3 totals 14 residues. Trimming cost V 0 bases and J 2 bases, with 8 bases left between them. Looked up from germline, CDR1 is MNHEY and CDR2 is SVGAGI. The chain's CDR3 is CASSYSGGPYEQYF. The CDR3 coding sequence is TGTGCCAGCAGTTACTCGGGGGGTCCCTACGAGCAGTACTTC.

This clonotype was picked up many times. The chain employs TRBV18 and TRBJ2-1, with 9 bases that match TRBD1. V dropped 2 bases and J dropped 4; count of bases not matched to a gene: 3. The CDR3 runs 15 residues. Germline loops: CDR1 KGHSH, CDR2 LQKENI. The chain's CDR3 is CASSPSGQGYNEQFF. The DNA of the CDR3 is TGTGCCAGCTCACCATCGGGACAGGGTTACAATGAGCAGTTCTTC.

This clonotype was seen ten or more times. The chain is built from TRBV5-1 and TRBJ1-2; maybe TRBD1 (5 bases). Trimming stripped 5 bases from V and 6 bases from J, with 14 bases between. The V gene's germline CDR1 is SGHRS and CDR2 YFSETQ. The CDR3 contains 13 residues. The CDR3 nucleotides read TGCGCCAGCAGTTCCGGGACCGAGGATGGCTACACCTTC. Amino acid sequence: CASSSGTEDGYTF. Full variable domain (remainder filled in from reference TRBV5-1 and TRBJ1-2): KAGVTQTPRYLIKTRGQQVTLSCSPISGHRSVSWYQQTPGQGLQFLFEYFSETQRNKGNFPGRFSGRQFSNSRSEMNVSTLELGDSALYLCASSSGTEDGYTFGSGTRLTVV.

This clonotype was seen many times. The chain is built from TRBV6-1 and TRBJ2-7; D not certain. The germline gives CDR1 MNHNS, CDR2 SASEGT. Deletions cut 2 bases from V and 12 bases from J, with 14 bases between. This CDR3 comprises 12 residues. The CDR3 protein is CASSEPYVPGYF. Here the CDR3 DNA reads TGTGCCAGCAGTGAACCCTACGTCCCGGGGTACTTC.

This clonotype was counted many times. The chain has TRBV6-1 and TRBJ2-2; D is perhaps TRBD2 (5 bases). V gave up 6 bases and J gave up 2 bases, with 10 bases separating them. CDR3 length: 14 residues. Germline-derived CDR1 and CDR2 are MNHNS and SASEGT. The CDR3 is CASSLLANTGELFF. Written as DNA, the CDR3 is TGTGCCAGCAGCCTCCTAGCTAACACCGGGGAGCTGTTTTTT.